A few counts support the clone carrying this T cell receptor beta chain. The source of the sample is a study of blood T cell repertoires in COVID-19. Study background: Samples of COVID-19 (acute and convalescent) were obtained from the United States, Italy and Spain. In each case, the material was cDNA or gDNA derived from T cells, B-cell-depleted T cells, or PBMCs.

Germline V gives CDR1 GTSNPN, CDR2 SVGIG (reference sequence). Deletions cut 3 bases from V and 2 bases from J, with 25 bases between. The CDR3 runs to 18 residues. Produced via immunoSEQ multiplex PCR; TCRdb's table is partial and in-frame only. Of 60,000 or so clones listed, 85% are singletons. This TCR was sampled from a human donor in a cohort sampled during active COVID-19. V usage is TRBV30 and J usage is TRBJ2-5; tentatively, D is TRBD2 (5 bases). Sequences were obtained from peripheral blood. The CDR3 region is CAWSPPFGRWRRQETQYF. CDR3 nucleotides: TGTGCCTGGAGCCCGCCTTTTGGGCGGTGGAGGCGACAAGAGACCCAGTACTTC.